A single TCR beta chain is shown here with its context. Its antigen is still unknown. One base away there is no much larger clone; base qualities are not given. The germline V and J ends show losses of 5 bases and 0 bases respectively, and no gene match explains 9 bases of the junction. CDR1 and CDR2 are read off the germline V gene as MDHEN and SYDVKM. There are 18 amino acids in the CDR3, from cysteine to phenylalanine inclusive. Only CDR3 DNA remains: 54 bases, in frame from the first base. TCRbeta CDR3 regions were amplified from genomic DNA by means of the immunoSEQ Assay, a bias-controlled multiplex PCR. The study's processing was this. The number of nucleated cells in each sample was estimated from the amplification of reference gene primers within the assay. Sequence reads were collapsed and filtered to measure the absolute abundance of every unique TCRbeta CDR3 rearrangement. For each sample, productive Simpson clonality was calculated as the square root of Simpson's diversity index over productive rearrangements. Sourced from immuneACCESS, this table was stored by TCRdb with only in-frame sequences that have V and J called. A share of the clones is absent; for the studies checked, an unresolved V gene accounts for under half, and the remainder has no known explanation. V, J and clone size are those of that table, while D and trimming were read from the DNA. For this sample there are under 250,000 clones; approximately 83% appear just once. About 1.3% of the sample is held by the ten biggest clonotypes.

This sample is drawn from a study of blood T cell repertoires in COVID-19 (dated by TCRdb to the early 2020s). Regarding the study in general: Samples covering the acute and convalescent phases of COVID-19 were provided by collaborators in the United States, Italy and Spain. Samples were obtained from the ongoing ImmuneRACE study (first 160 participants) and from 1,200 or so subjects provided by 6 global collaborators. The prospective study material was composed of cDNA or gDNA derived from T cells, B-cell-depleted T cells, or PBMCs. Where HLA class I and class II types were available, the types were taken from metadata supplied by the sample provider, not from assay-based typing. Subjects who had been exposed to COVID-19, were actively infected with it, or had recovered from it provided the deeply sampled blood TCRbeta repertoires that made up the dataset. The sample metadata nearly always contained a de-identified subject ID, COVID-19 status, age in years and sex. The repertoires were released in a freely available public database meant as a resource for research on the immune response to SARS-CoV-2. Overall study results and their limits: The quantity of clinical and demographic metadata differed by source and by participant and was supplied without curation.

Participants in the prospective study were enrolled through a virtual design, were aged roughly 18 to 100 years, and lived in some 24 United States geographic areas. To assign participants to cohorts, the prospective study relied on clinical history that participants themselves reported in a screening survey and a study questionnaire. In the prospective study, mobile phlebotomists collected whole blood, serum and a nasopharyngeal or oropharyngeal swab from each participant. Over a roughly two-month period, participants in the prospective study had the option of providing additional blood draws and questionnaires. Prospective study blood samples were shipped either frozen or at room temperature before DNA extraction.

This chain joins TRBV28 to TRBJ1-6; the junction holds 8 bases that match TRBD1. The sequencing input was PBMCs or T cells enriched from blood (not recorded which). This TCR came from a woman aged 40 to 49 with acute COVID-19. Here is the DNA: TGTGCCAGCAGTCCGGACAGGGAGTGGAGCTCCTATAATTCACCCCTCCACTTT. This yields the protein CASSPDREWSSYNSPLHF.